The rows below give T cell receptor beta chains drawn from one sample of a study of glioma-infiltrating T cells after dendritic cell vaccination. Repertoires were generated with immunoSEQ multiplex PCR, while TCRdb's copy carries only in-frame clones and drops some. The sample lists fewer than 65,000 clones, about 91% occurring once. Here the sequenced sample was blood, taken after dendritic cell vaccination. The receptor set was obtained from a human donor with glioblastoma. CDR3s include the opening cysteine and the closing phenylalanine or tryptophan. A D gene is named only where the DNA matches it firmly.

v_gene: TRBV2; j_gene: TRBJ2-3; d_gene: TRBD2; CDR3aa: CASEWAGGADTQYF; CDR3nt: TGTGCCAGTGAGTGGGCGGGAGGGGCAGATACGCAGTATTTT
v_gene: TRBV27; j_gene: TRBJ2-7; d_gene: TRBD2; CDR3aa: CASSPKRGPYEQYF; CDR3nt: TGTGCCAGCAGTCCCAAGCGGGGACCCTACGAGCAGTACTTC
v_gene: TRBV2; j_gene: TRBJ1-2; d_gene: -; CDR3aa: CASRDYGYTF; CDR3nt: TGTGCCAGTAGAGATTATGGCTACACCTTC
v_gene: TRBV4-2; j_gene: TRBJ1-1; d_gene: TRBD1; CDR3aa: CASSQDRESTEAFF; CDR3nt: TGTGCCAGCAGCCAGGACAGGGAGAGCACTGAAGCTTTCTTT
v_gene: TRBV7-2; j_gene: TRBJ2-5; d_gene: -; CDR3aa: CASAPRSQETQYF; CDR3nt: TGTGCCAGCGCCCCCCGGAGCCAAGAGACCCAGTACTTC
v_gene: TRBV6-6; j_gene: TRBJ2-3; d_gene: TRBD2; CDR3aa: CASLFSGSADTQYF; CDR3nt: TGTGCCAGCTTGTTTAGCGGGAGCGCAGATACGCAGTATTTT
v_gene: TRBV7-2; j_gene: TRBJ2-7; d_gene: TRBD2; CDR3aa: CASSLSAGGPYEQYF; CDR3nt: TGTGCCAGCAGCTTATCGGCGGGAGGGCCCTACGAGCAGTACTTC
v_gene: TRBV28; j_gene: TRBJ2-3; d_gene: -; CDR3aa: CASRNTGRNTDTQYF; CDR3nt: TGTGCCAGCAGAAACACAGGGAGAAACACAGATACGCAGTATTTT
v_gene: TRBV28; j_gene: TRBJ1-5; d_gene: TRBD1; CDR3aa: CASRAWDRTQHF; CDR3nt: TGTGCCAGCAGGGCCTGGGACAGGACCCAGCATTTT
v_gene: TRBV4-3; j_gene: TRBJ2-2; d_gene: TRBD2; CDR3aa: CASSPGLAGVKAGELFF; CDR3nt: TGCGCCAGCAGCCCGGGACTAGCGGGAGTAAAGGCCGGGGAGCTGTTTTTT
v_gene: TRBV27; j_gene: TRBJ1-1; d_gene: TRBD1; CDR3aa: CASSIPGTENTEAFF; CDR3nt: TGTGCCAGCAGTATCCCCGGGACAGAGAACACTGAAGCTTTCTTT
v_gene: TRBV9; j_gene: TRBJ2-1; d_gene: TRBD2; CDR3aa: CASSAPTSGSYNEQFF; CDR3nt: TGTGCCAGCAGCGCCCCCACTAGCGGGTCCTACAATGAGCAGTTCTTC
v_gene: TRBV30; j_gene: TRBJ2-5; d_gene: -; CDR3aa: CAWSATERLTTQYF; CDR3nt: TGTGCCTGGAGTGCGACAGAGAGACTCACCACCCAGTACTTC
v_gene: TRBV5-6; j_gene: TRBJ1-2; d_gene: TRBD1; CDR3aa: CASSQDRVDGYTF; CDR3nt: TGTGCCAGCAGTCAGGACAGGGTGGATGGCTACACCTTC
v_gene: TRBV4-1; j_gene: TRBJ1-4; d_gene: -; CDR3aa: CASSQEGAGATNEKLFF; CDR3nt: TGCGCCAGCAGCCAAGAAGGTGCGGGTGCAACTAATGAAAAACTGTTTTTT
v_gene: TRBV7-2; j_gene: TRBJ1-3; d_gene: -; CDR3aa: CASSYGSQGDSGNTIYF; CDR3nt: TGTGCCAGCAGTTATGGGTCCCAGGGTGACTCTGGAAACACCATATATTTT
v_gene: TRBV11-2; j_gene: TRBJ1-1; d_gene: -; CDR3aa: CASSLVIADEAFF; CDR3nt: TGTGCCAGCAGCTTAGTAATAGCGGATGAAGCTTTCTTT
v_gene: TRBV13; j_gene: TRBJ1-2; d_gene: TRBD1; CDR3aa: CASGPGTGLFGYTF; CDR3nt: TGTGCCAGCGGTCCCGGGACAGGGCTCTTTGGCTACACCTTC
v_gene: TRBV29-1; j_gene: TRBJ1-2; d_gene: TRBD1; CDR3aa: CSVTRQGNYGYTF; CDR3nt: TGCAGCGTTACCAGACAGGGTAACTATGGCTACACCTTC
v_gene: TRBV28; j_gene: TRBJ2-1; d_gene: TRBD1; CDR3aa: CASGTGGRYNEQFF; CDR3nt: TGTGCCAGTGGGACAGGGGGCAGGTACAATGAGCAGTTCTTC
v_gene: TRBV6-5; j_gene: TRBJ2-7; d_gene: -; CDR3aa: CASNQQKNPREQYF; CDR3nt: TGTGCCAGCAACCAACAAAAAAACCCCCGCGAGCAGTACTTC
v_gene: TRBV19; j_gene: TRBJ2-2; d_gene: -; CDR3aa: CASSIGQAPTGELFF; CDR3nt: TGTGCCAGTAGTATAGGGCAGGCGCCCACCGGGGAGCTGTTTTTT
v_gene: TRBV6-6; j_gene: TRBJ1-3; d_gene: -; CDR3aa: CASSLDGFGNTIYF; CDR3nt: TGTGCCAGCAGTCTCGACGGGTTCGGAAACACCATATATTTT
v_gene: TRBV28; j_gene: TRBJ1-2; d_gene: -; CDR3aa: CASSAPVTANYGYTF; CDR3nt: TGTGCCAGCAGCGCCCCAGTGACAGCTAACTATGGCTACACCTTC